This T cell receptor beta chain is from a study of shared clonotypes between healthy human individuals. General study results and limits: The study found lower generation probabilities in non-shared clonotypes than in those shared by all four donors. Only a few donors were included, so the genetic and exposure-history diversity represented was limited.

This clone was counted a few times. As yet, its antigen is unknown. TCRdb's copy holds only in-frame clones and misses some; the assay was immunoSEQ multiplex PCR. This table has over 850,000 clones, 70% to 80% appearing once. The J segment lost 6 bases and the V segment lost 3 bases, leaving 18 bases of the junction unmatched. This CDR3 comprises 20 residues. Per germline, CDR1 ENHRY and CDR2 SYGVKD. This clonotype originated in a man between 18 and 29 years old in good health. Some clones in this sample may be carry-over from other donors' samples. The J gene is TRBJ2-4, the V gene TRBV10-3, with TRBD2 identical over 12 bases. Material: memory CD4+ T cells from PBMCs. Subset defined: CD45RA-negative fraction. CDR3 sequence reads: CAISEIEASGRASGRNIQYF. CDR3 DNA: TGTGCCATCAGTGAAATAGAGGCTAGCGGGAGGGCCTCGGGTAGAAACATTCAGTACTTC.